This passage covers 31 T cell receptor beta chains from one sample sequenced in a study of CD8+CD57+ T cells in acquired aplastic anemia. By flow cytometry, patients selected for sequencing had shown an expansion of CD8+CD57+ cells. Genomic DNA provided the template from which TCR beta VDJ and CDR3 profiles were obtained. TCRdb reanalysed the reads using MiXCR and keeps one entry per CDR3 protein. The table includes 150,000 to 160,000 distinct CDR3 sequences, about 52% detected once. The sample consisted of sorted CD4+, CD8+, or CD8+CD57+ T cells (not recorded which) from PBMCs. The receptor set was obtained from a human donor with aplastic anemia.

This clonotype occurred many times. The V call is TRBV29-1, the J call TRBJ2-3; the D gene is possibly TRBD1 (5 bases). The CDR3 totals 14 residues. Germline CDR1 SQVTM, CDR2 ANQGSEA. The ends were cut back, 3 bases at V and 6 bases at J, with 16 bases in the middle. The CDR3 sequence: CSVETTQDRDTQYF. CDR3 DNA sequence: TGCAGCGTTGAGACCACACAGGATAGGGATACGCAGTATTTT.

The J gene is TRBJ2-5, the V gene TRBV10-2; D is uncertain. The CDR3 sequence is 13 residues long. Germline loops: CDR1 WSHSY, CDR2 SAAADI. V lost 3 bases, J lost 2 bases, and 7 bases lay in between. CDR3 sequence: CASSDWRQETQYF. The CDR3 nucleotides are TGCGCCAGCAGTGATTGGAGACAAGAGACCCAGTACTTC.

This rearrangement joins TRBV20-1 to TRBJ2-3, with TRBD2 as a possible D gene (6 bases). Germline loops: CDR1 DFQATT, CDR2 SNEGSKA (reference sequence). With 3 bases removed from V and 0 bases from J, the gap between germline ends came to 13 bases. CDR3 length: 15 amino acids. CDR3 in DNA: TGCAGTGCTAGTGTTGGGCGGGGAAGCACAGATACGCAGTATTTT. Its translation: CSASVGRGSTDTQYF.

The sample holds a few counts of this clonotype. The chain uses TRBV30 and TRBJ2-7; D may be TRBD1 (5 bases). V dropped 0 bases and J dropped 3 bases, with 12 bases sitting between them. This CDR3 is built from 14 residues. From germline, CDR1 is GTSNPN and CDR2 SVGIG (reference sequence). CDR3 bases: TGTGCCTGGAGTGTACCAGGGCGAGACTACGAGCAGTACTTC. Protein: CAWSVPGRDYEQYF.

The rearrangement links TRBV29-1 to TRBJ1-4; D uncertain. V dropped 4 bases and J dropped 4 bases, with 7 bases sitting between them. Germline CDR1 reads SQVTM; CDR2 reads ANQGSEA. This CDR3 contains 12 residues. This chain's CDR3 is CSVAERNEKLFF. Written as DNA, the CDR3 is TGCAGCGTTGCGGAGCGTAATGAAAAACTGTTTTTT.

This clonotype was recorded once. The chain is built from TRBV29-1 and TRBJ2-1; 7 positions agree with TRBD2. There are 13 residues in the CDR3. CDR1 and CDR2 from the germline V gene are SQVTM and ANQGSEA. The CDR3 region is CVGLADYNEEQFF. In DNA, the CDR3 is TGCGTGGGGCTAGCGGACTACAATGAGGAGCAGTTCTTC.

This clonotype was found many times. CDR3 DNA sequence: TGTGCCAGCCCCCCAGGACTGCAAGAGACCCAGTACTTC. It is translated as CASPPGLQETQYF. The chain couples TRBV2 to TRBJ2-5; D is possibly TRBD2 (5 bases). The CDR3 has 13 amino acids. Germline CDR1 and CDR2: SNHLY and FYNNEI. Between the trimmed V and J ends, which lost 8 bases and 2 bases, there was a span of 12 bases.

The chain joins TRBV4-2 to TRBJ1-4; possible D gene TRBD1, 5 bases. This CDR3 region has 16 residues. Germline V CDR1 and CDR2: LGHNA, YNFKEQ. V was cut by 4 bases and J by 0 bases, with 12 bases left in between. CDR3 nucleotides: TGTGCCAGCAGCCGGGGACCGACTGCAACTAATGAAAAACTGTTTTTT. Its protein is CASSRGPTATNEKLFF.

CDR3 protein: CASSLEGRSGNTIYF. DNA of the CDR3: TGCGCCAGCAGCTTGGAAGGACGCTCTGGAAACACCATATATTTT. This chain uses TRBV5-1 with TRBJ1-3; no firm D call. Deletions cut 0 bases from V and 0 bases from J, with 7 bases between. Germline V gene data show CDR1 as SGHRS and CDR2 as YFSETQ. CDR3 length: 15 residues.

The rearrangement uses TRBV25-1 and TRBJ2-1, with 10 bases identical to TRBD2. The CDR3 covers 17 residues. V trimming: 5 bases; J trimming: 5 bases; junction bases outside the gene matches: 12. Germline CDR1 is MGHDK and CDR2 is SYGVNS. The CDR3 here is CASSNPGLAGAHNEQFF. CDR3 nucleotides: TGTGCCAGCAGTAACCCTGGGCTAGCGGGAGCCCACAATGAGCAGTTCTTC.

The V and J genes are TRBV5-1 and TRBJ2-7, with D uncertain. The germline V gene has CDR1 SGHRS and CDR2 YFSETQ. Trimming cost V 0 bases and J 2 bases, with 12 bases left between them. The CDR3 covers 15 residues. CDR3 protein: CASSLEAVVTYEQYF. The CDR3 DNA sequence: TGCGCCAGCAGCTTGGAGGCAGTTGTGACCTACGAGCAGTACTTC. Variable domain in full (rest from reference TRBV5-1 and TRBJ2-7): KAGVTQTPRYLIKTRGQQVTLSCSPISGHRSVSWYQQTPGQGLQFLFEYFSETQRNKGNFPGRFSGRQFSNSRSEMNVSTLELGDSALYLCASSLEAVVTYEQYFGPGTRLTVT.

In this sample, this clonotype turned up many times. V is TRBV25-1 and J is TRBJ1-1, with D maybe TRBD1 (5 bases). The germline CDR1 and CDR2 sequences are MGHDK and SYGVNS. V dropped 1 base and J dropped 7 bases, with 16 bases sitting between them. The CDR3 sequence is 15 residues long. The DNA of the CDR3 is TGTGCCAGCAGTGAATCAGGCAGGGCTGAGGGTGAAGCTTTCTTT. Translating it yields CASSESGRAEGEAFF.

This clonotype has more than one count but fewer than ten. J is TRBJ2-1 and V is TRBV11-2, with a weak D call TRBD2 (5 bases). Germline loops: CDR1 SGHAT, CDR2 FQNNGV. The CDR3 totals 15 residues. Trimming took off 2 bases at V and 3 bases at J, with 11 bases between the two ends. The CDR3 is CASSLRVGSYNEQFF. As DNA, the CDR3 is TGTGCCAGCAGCTTAAGAGTAGGGAGCTACAATGAGCAGTTCTTC.

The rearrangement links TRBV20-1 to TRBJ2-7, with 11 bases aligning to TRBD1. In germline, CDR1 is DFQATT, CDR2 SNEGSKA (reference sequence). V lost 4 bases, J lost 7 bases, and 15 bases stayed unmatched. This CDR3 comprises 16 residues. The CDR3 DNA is TGCAGTGCTATCAGAATTCCGGGACAGGGGGTTGGAGAGCAGTACTTC. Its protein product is CSAIRIPGQGVGEQYF.

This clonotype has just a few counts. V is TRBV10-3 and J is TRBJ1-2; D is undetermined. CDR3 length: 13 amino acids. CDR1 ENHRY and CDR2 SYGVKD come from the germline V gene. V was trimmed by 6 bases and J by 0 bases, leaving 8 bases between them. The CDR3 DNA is TGTGCCATCAGGGCAGATACTAACTATGGCTACACCTTC. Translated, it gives CAIRADTNYGYTF.

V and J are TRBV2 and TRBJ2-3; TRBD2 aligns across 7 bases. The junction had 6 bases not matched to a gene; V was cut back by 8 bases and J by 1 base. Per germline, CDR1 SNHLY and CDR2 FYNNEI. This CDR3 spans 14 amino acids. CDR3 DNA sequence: TGTGCCAGCTACGGGGGGTTGGGCACAGATACGCAGTATTTT. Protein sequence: CASYGGLGTDTQYF.

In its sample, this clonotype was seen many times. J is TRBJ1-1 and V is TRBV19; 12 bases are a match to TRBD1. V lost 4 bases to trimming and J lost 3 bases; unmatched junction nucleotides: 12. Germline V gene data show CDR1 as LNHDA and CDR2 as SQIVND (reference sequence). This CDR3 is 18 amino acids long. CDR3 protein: CASSTQSRDRGLYTEAFF. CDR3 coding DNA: TGTGCCAGTAGTACCCAGTCCCGGGACAGGGGGCTGTACACTGAAGCTTTCTTT.

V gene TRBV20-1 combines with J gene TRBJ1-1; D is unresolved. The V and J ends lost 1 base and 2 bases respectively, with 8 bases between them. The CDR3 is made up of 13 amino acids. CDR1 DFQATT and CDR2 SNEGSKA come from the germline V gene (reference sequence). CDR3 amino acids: CSARGMVNTEAFF. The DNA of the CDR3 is TGCAGTGCTAGAGGGATGGTCAACACTGAAGCTTTCTTT.

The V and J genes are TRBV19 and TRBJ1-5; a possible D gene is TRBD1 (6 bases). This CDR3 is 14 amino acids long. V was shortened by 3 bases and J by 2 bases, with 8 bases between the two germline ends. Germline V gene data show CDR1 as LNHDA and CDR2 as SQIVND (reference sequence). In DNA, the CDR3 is TGTGCCAGTAGTATCTCAGGGGGCAATCAGCCCCAGCATTTT. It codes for CASSISGGNQPQHF.

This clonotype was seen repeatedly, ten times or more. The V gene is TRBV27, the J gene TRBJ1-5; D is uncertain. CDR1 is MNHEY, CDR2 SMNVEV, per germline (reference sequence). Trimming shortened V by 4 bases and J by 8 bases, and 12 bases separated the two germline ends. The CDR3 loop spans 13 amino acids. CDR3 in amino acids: CASSSGLVEPQHF. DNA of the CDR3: TGTGCCAGCAGTTCAGGATTAGTTGAGCCCCAGCATTTT.

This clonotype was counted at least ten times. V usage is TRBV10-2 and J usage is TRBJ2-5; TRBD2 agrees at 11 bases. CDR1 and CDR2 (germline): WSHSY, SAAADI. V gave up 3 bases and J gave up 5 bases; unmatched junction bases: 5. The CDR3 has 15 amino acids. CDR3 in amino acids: CASSDSGGALETQYF. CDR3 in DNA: TGCGCCAGCAGTGATAGCGGGGGGGCCCTGGAGACCCAGTACTTC.

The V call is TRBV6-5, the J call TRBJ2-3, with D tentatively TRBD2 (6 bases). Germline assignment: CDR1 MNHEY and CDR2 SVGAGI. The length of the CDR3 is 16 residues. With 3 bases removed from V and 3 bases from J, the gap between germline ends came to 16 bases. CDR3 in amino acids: CASSYGGSGSTDTQYF. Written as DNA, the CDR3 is TGTGCCAGCAGTTATGGTGGAAGCGGGTCTACAGATACGCAGTATTTT.

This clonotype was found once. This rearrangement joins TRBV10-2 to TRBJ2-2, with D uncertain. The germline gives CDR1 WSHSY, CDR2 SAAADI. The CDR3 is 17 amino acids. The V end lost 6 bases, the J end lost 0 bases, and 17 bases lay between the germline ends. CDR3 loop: CASRNVRHPSNTGELFF. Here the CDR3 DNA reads TGCGCCAGCAGAAACGTTAGACATCCATCGAACACCGGGGAGCTGTTTTTT.

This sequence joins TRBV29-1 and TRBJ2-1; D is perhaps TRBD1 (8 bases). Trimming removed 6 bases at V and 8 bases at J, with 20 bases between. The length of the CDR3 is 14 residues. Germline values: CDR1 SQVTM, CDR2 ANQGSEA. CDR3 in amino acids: CSVETGGGWDEQFF. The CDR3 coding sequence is TGCAGCGTGGAAACAGGGGGGGGGTGGGATGAGCAGTTCTTC.

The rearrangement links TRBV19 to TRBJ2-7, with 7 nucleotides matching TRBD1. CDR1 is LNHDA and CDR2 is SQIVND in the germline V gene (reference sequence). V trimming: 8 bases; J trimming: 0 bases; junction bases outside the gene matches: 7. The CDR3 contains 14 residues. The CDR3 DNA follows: TGTGCCAGTGGCCCGGGACAGCGCTCCTACGAGCAGTACTTC. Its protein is CASGPGQRSYEQYF.

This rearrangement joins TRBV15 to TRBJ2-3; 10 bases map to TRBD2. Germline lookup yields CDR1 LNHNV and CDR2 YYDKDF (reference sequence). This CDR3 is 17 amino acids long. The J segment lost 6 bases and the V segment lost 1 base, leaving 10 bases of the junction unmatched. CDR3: CATSRGQLAGVSDTQYF. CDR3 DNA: TGTGCCACCAGCAGAGGCCAGCTAGCGGGAGTATCGGATACGCAGTATTTT. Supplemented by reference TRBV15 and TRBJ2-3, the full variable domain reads DAMVIQNPRYQVTQFGKPVTLSCSQTLNHNVMYWYQQKSSQAPKLLFHYYDKDFNNEADTPDNFQSRRPNTSFCFLDIRSPGLGDTAMYLCATSRGQLAGVSDTQYFGPGTRLTVL.

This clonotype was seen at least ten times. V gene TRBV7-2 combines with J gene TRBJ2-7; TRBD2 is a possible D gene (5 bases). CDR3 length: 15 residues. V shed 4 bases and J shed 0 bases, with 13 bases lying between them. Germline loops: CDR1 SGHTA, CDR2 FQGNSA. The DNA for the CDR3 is TGTGCCAGCAGCTCGGGGTTGGGTTCCTCCTACGAGCAGTACTTC. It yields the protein CASSSGLGSSYEQYF.

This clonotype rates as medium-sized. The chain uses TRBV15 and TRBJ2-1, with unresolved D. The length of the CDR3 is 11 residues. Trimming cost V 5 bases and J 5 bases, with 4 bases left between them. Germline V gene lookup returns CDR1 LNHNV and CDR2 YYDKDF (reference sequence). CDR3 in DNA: TGTGCCACCAGCGGTAACAATGAGCAGTTCTTC. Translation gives CATSGNNEQFF.

As DNA, the CDR3 is TGTGCCAGCAGCTCGAGACAGCCTGAGCAGTTCTTC. Amino acid sequence: CASSSRQPEQFF. The chain carries TRBV9 and TRBJ2-1, with D possibly matching TRBD1 (5 bases). The germline CDR1 and CDR2 sequences are SGDLS and YYNGEE. CDR3 length equals 12 residues. The ends were cut back, 4 bases at V and 9 bases at J, with 11 bases in the middle.

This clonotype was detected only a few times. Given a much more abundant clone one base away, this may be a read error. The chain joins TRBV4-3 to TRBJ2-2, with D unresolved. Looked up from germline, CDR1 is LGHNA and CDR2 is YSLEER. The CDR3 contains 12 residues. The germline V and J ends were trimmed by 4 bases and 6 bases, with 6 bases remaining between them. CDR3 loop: CASSPFAGELFF. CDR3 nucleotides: TGCGCCAGCAGCCCTTTCGCCGGGGAGCTGTTTTTT.

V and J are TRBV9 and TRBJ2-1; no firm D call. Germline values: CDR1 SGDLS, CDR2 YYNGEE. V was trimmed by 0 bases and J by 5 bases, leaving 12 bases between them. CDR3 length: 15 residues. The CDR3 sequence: CASSVGWGINNEQFF. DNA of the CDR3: TGTGCCAGCAGCGTAGGGTGGGGTATCAACAATGAGCAGTTCTTC.